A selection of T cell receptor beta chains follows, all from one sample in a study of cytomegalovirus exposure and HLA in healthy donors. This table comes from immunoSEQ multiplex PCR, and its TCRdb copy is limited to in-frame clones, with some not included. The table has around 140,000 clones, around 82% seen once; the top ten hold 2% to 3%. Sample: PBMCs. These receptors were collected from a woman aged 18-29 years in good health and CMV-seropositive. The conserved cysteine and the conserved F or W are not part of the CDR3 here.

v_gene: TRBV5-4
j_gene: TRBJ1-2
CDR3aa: ASSFGGGTGVTYGYT

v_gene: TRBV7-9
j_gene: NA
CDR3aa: ASSLATVSYEQY

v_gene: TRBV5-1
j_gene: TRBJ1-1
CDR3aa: ASSWGGTGKAEAF

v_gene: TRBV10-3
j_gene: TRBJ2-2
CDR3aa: AIGVAGTGELF

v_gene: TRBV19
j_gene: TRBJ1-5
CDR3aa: ASSFGQKSNQPQH

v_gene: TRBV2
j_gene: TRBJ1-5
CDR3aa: ASSTDRYSNQPQH

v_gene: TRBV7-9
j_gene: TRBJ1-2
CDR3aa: ASSLATDRGRGGYT

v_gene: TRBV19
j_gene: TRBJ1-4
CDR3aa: ASSNPGTGDEKLF

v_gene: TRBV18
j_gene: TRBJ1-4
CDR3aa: ASSSTRGTNEKLF

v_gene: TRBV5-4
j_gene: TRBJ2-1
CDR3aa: ASSLEGTQGNEQF

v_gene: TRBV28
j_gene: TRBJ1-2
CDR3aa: ASSTGGSYGYT

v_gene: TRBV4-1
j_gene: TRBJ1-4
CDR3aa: ASSGFPGQRNEKLF

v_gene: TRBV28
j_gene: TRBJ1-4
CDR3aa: ASSLGAREKLF